This T cell receptor (beta chain) stems from a study of blood T cell repertoires in COVID-19. The overall study: From T cells, B-cell-depleted T cells, or PBMCs came the material, which was cDNA or gDNA.

Only in-frame clones appear in the TCRdb table, and some are missing; sequencing was by immunoSEQ multiplex PCR. In the table there are about 380,000 clones, 81% of which are singletons. Germline lookup yields CDR1 ENHRY and CDR2 SYGVKD. CDR3 length: 13 amino acids. With 3 bases clipped from V and 5 bases from J, the junction kept 3 bases outside the gene matches. The gene calls are TRBV10-3 and TRBJ1-2; 7 nucleotides match TRBD1. The material sequenced was peripheral blood. The TCR was taken from a human donor with acute or convalescent COVID-19. The donor label of this sample is uncertain. The CDR3 DNA reads TGTGCCATCAGTGAACAGGGGCCTTATGGCTACACCTTC. This sequence encodes CAISEQGPYGYTF.